These T cell receptor beta chains were read from a single sample in a study of cytomegalovirus exposure and HLA in healthy donors. Only in-frame clones appear in the TCRdb table, and some are missing; sequencing was by immunoSEQ multiplex PCR. This sample has around 63,000 clones, with about 95% found just once. The sample consisted of PBMCs. The source of these receptors is a woman younger than 30 in good health and CMV-seronegative. Both conserved end residues are part of each CDR3. The D gene is left open where the match is weak. Only part of the rows carry a size: once, few, many, or a class if the clone is expanded.

d_call j_call v_call clone_size cdr3_aa cdr3_nt
. TRBJ2-2 TRBV19 once CASSLGGTGELFF TGTGCCAGTAGCCTCGGAGGCACCGGGGAGCTGTTTTTT
TRBD2 TRBJ2-3 TRBV9 once CASSKTSGRAVDTQYF TGTGCCAGCAGCAAAACCAGCGGGAGGGCCGTAGATACGCAGTATTTT
. TRBJ2-7 TRBV9 few CASSPKAGGEQYF TGTGCCAGCAGCCCCAAGGCCGGGGGCGAGCAGTACTTC
TRBD2 TRBJ2-2 TRBV28 . CASSLRTDSGGGTGELFF TGTGCCAGCAGTCTGAGGACGGACTCGGGAGGCGGCACCGGGGAGCTGTTTTTT
. TRBJ2-7 TRBV29-1 . CSVEDLAGGYEQYF TGCAGCGTTGAAGATCTGGCAGGGGGGTACGAGCAGTACTTC
. TRBJ1-1 TRBV10-3 . CAISERGPGLNTEAFF TGTGCCATCAGTGAGCGTGGCCCGGGGTTGAACACTGAAGCTTTCTTT
. TRBJ1-4 TRBV30 . CAWSPRLGSGKLFF TGTGCCTGGAGCCCCAGGCTGGGGAGTGGAAAACTGTTTTTT
TRBD1 TRBJ2-7 TRBV14 . CASSQDGTGVAYEQYF TGTGCCAGCAGCCAAGATGGGACAGGGGTTGCCTACGAGCAGTACTTC
TRBD1 TRBJ2-3 TRBV30 . CAWTTGTGSTDTQYF TGTGCCTGGACCACCGGGACAGGTAGCACAGATACGCAGTATTTT
TRBD1 TRBJ1-2 TRBV19 . CASSRDRGNYGYTF TGTGCCAGTAGCCGGGACAGGGGGAACTATGGCTACACCTTC
TRBD1 TRBJ2-7 TRBV7-9 . CASSRGQGGEQYF TGTGCCAGCAGCCGAGGACAGGGCGGGGAGCAGTACTTC
. TRBJ2-7 TRBV28 . CASSSPGFGYEQYF TGTGCCAGCAGTTCCCCGGGATTCGGTTACGAGCAGTACTTC
TRBD1 TRBJ1-2 TRBV13 . CASSLPGQGGYTF TGTGCCAGCAGCCTACCGGGACAGGGTGGCTACACCTTC
. TRBJ2-7 TRBV7-9 . CASSPNPPGGDYEQYF TGTGCCAGCAGCCCCAACCCTCCTGGCGGGGACTACGAGCAGTACTTC
. TRBJ2-7 TRBV15 . CATSRGPKMRHEQYF TGTGCCACCAGCAGAGGCCCGAAGATGAGGCACGAGCAGTACTTC
TRBD1 TRBJ1-2 TRBV5-8 . CASSPGPHRGRGYGYTF TGTGCCAGCAGCCCCGGCCCCCACAGGGGGCGCGGCTATGGCTACACCTTC
. TRBJ1-2 TRBV7-9 . CASSLVGRGNYGYTF TGTGCCAGCAGCTTAGTTGGCAGGGGCAACTATGGCTACACCTTC
. TRBJ1-2 TRBV6-5 . CASSYTVGASYGYTF TGTGCCAGCAGTTACACGGTTGGGGCGTCCTATGGCTACACCTTC
. TRBJ1-2 TRBV27 . CASSLSARVGYTF TGTGCCAGCAGTTTATCGGCCCGGGTTGGCTACACCTTC
. TRBJ1-5 TRBV27 . CASGGVGQPQHF TGTGCCAGCGGGGGGGTCGGGCAGCCCCAGCATTTT
. TRBJ2-7 TRBV4-3 . CASSQGPRADEQYF TGCGCCAGCAGCCAAGGGCCGAGGGCGGACGAGCAGTACTTC
. TRBJ2-2 TRBV27 . CASREVNTGELFF TGTGCCAGCCGAGAGGTGAACACCGGGGAGCTGTTTTTT
TRBD2 TRBJ2-7 TRBV11-2 . CASSPGLAGSSYEQYF TGTGCCAGCAGCCCCGGACTAGCGGGTTCCTCCTACGAGCAGTACTTC
. TRBJ1-3 TRBV30 . CAWSGQGFSTIYF TGTGCCTGGAGTGGCCAGGGTTTTAGCACCATATATTTT
TRBD2 TRBJ2-7 TRBV15 . CATAAGHSYEQYF TGTGCCACCGCAGCGGGGCACTCCTACGAGCAGTACTTC
TRBD2 TRBJ2-1 TRBV10-3 . CATLADSYNEQFF TGTGCCACCCTAGCGGACTCCTACAATGAGCAGTTCTTC
. TRBJ2-1 TRBV7-9 . CASSLKGASDDNEQFF TGTGCCAGCAGCTTAAAAGGGGCTAGCGACGACAATGAGCAGTTCTTC
. TRBJ2-7 TRBV5-6 . CASSPPTGPSYEQYF TGTGCCAGCAGCCCACCCACAGGACCCTCCTACGAGCAGTACTTC
TRBD2 TRBJ2-1 TRBV5-1 . CASSPPGGGGGSSYNEQFF TGCGCCAGCAGCCCGCCGGGGGGGGGCGGAGGGAGCTCCTACAATGAGCAGTTCTTC
TRBD2 TRBJ2-5 TRBV10-2 once CASRDPGLAGPRPQETQYF TGCGCCAGCAGGGACCCGGGACTAGCGGGTCCACGACCCCAAGAGACCCAGTACTTC
. TRBJ2-1 TRBV5-6 . CASNLGTEGLGEQFF TGTGCCAGCAACCTGGGGACTGAGGGTTTGGGTGAGCAGTTCTTC
TRBD1 TRBJ2-7 TRBV27 . CASSLWGTGGNEQYF TGTGCCAGCAGTTTATGGGGGACAGGGGGTAACGAGCAGTACTTC
TRBD2 TRBJ2-3 TRBV6-5 . CATKRGGTDTQYF TGTGCCACCAAACGGGGGGGCACAGATACGCAGTATTTT
TRBD2 TRBJ2-3 TRBV5-1 . CASSLGLAGVTDTQYF TGCGCCAGCAGCTTGGGCCTAGCGGGGGTGACAGATACGCAGTATTTT
. TRBJ2-1 TRBV7-2 . CAQERRGGEQFF TGTGCCCAGGAGCGGAGGGGGGGTGAGCAGTTCTTC
. TRBJ2-5 TRBV6-6 . CASTHSVETQYF TGTGCCAGCACCCACTCCGTAGAGACCCAGTACTTC
TRBD1 TRBJ2-7 TRBV28 . CASNRQGPYEQYF TGTGCCAGCAATCGACAGGGGCCCTACGAGCAGTACTTC
. TRBJ2-1 TRBV11-3 . CASSKRGSMNEQFF TGTGCCAGCAGCAAAAGGGGGTCTATGAATGAGCAGTTCTTC
TRBD1 TRBJ1-5 TRBV28 . CASSSPPGQGGNQPQHF TGTGCCAGCAGTTCACCCCCCGGACAGGGGGGCAATCAGCCCCAGCATTTT
. TRBJ2-3 TRBV19 . CASSMSHTDTQYF TGTGCCAGTAGTATGTCCCACACAGATACGCAGTATTTT
TRBD2 TRBJ2-7 TRBV23-1 . CASTAGEGEQYF TGCGCCAGCACAGCGGGAGAGGGGGAGCAGTACTTC
TRBD1 TRBJ2-7 TRBV5-1 . CASSTGQGAYEQYF TGCGCCAGCAGCACAGGACAGGGGGCGTACGAGCAGTACTTC
. TRBJ2-3 TRBV7-9 . CASSLLGVDVQYF TGTGCCAGCAGCTTATTAGGGGTAGACGTGCAGTATTTT
TRBD2 TRBJ2-3 TRBV9 . CASTAEREGTTQYF TGTGCCAGCACCGCGGAGCGGGAGGGGACTACGCAGTATTTT
TRBD1 TRBJ2-1 TRBV11-3 once CASSYAGGREQFF TGTGCCAGCAGCTATGCAGGGGGCAGGGAGCAGTTCTTC
. TRBJ1-4 TRBV19 . CASRPPRTATNEKLFF TGTGCCAGTAGACCCCCCCGGACAGCAACTAATGAAAAACTGTTTTTT
TRBD1 TRBJ2-7 TRBV10-3 . CAAEPGQGAYEQYF TGTGCCGCCGAGCCGGGACAGGGGGCGTACGAGCAGTACTTC
TRBD2 TRBJ2-5 TRBV5-1 . CASSLVVLAGGQETQYF TGCGCCAGCAGCTTAGTTGTATTGGCGGGGGGCCAAGAGACCCAGTACTTC
TRBD2 TRBJ2-5 TRBV4-2 few CASSQARLAGPQETQYF TGTGCCAGCAGCCAGGCCCGACTAGCGGGACCCCAAGAGACCCAGTACTTC